This TCR beta chain was captured by sequencing in a study of lymphopenia after photon versus proton radiotherapy. The study, taken as a whole, reports: Oligoclonal CD8+ Temra expansion after nadir drove photon patients' diversity drop. Post-nadir TCR diversity decline inversely tracked overall survival among those who died. Better survival with proton therapy was suggested as possible, not demonstrated.

The sample holds a few counts of this clone. No antigen is known for it. Germline CDR1 MNHNS, CDR2 SASEGT. CDR3 length: 14 residues. Germline trimming cut 6 bases from V and 11 bases from J; bases unmatched to any gene: 7. Clones were read by immunoSEQ multiplex PCR, and TCRdb kept only the in-frame ones, dropping some. Of about 28,000 clones in the sample, around 81% were seen once. The receptor comes from a man aged 50 to 59 with gastric cancer. The chain links TRBV6-1 to TRBJ1-6; 10 bases align to TRBD1. Sequenced here: peripheral blood, sampled from a patient treated with photon-based radiotherapy. CDR3 nucleotides: TGTGCCAGCAGCCCGACAGGGGGCTTGACACCCCTCCACTTT. The encoded protein is CASSPTGGLTPLHF.